The clone carrying this T cell receptor (beta chain) was detected only a few times. This sample stems from a study of blood T cell repertoires in COVID-19. The repertoire was sequenced with immunoSEQ multiplex PCR; TCRdb's copy has only in-frame clones and lacks some. The sample yields 120,000 or so clones, roughly 79% seen once. The source material was peripheral blood. The source of this sequence is a woman older than 75 with active or convalescent COVID-19.

CDR3 DNA sequence: TGTGCCAGCAGAATAGGGACACAGAACACCGGGGAGCTGTTTTTT. Its protein product is CASRIGTQNTGELFF. This chain joins TRBV7-2 and TRBJ2-2; D is perhaps TRBD1 (6 bases). Germline lookup yields CDR1 SGHTA and CDR2 FQGNSA. This CDR3 spans 15 amino acids. V lost 6 bases and J lost 1, with 12 bases in between.